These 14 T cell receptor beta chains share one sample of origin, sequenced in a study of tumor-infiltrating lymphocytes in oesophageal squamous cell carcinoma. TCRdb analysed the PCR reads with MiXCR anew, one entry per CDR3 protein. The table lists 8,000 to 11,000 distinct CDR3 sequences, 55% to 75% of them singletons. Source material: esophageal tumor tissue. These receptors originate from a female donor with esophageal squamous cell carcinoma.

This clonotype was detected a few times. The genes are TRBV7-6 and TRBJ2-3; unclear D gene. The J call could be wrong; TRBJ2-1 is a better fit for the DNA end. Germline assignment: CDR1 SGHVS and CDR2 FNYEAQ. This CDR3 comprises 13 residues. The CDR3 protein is CASSLADGNEQFF. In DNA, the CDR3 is TGTGCCAGCAGCTTAGCCGACGGGAATGAGCAGTTCTTC.

The CDR3 nucleotides are TGTGCCAGCAGTACGGACAGGGGGAGGACTGAAGCTTTCTTT. Its translation is CASSTDRGRTEAFF. This rearrangement joins TRBV6-1 to TRBJ1-1; TRBD1 agrees at 10 bases. The germline V gene encodes CDR1 MNHNS and CDR2 SASEGT. The CDR3 is made up of 14 amino acids. V was clipped by 5 bases and J by 5 bases; unmatched bases: 5.

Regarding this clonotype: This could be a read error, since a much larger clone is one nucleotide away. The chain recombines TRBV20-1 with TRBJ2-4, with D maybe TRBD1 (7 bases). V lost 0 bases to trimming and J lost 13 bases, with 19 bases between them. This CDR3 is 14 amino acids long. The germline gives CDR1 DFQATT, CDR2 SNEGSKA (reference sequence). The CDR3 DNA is TGCAGTGCTAGAGATCAGGGGGGTCCGCTTGAGCAGTACTTC. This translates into CSARDQGGPLEQYF.

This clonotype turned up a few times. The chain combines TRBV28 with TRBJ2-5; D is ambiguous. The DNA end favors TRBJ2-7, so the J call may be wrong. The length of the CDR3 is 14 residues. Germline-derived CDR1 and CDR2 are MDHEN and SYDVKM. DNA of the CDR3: TGTGCCAGCTCCACCCCCGGCAGTTGGTACGAGCAGTACTTC. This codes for CASSTPGSWYEQYF.

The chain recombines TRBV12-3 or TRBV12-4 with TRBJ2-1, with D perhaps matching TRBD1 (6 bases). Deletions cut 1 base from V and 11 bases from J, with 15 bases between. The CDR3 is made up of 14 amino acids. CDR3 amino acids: CASSLDAQGTKQFF. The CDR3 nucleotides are TGTGCCAGCAGTTTAGATGCCCAGGGGACGAAGCAGTTCTTC.

Here the CDR3 DNA reads TGTGCCAGCAGCTTAGCGGGGACTTTCTACGAGCAGTTCTTC. Translated, it gives CASSLAGTFYEQFF. The genes are TRBV7-6 and TRBJ2-5; D is possibly TRBD2 (6 bases). The DNA end is more similar to TRBJ2-1, so the J call may be wrong. The CDR3 runs 14 residues. Germline V gives CDR1 SGHVS, CDR2 FNYEAQ.

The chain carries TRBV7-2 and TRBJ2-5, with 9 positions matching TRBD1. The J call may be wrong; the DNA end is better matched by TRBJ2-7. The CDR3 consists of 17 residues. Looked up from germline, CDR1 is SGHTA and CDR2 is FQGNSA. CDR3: CASSLPAYGTGHHEQYF. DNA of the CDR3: TGTGCCAGCAGCTTACCCGCCTACGGGACAGGGCACCACGAGCAGTACTTC.

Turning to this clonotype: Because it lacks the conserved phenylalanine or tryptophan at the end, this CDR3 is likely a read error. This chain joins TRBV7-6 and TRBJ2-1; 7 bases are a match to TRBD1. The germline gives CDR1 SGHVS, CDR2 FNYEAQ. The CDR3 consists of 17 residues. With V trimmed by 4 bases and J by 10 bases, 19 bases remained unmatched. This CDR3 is CASSSGGGSAGSHEQFL. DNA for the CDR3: TGTGCCAGCAGCTCAGGGGGTGGAAGCGCAGGGTCCCACGAGCAGTTCTTA.

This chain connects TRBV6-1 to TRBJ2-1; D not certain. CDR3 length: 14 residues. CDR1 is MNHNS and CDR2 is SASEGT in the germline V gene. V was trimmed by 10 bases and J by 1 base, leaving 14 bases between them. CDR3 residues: CATLQSSSYNEQFF. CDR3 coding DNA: TGTGCCACCTTACAGTCGTCTTCCTACAATGAGCAGTTCTTC.

As DNA, the CDR3 is TGTGCCAGCAGTGTTGACCCGAGCTCCTACAATGAGCAGTTCTTC. The encoded protein is CASSVDPSSYNEQFF. The chain joins TRBV6-5 to TRBJ2-7; unclear D gene. Judging by the DNA end, TRBJ2-1 fits better; the J call may be wrong. CDR1 MNHEY and CDR2 SVGAGI come from the germline V gene. The CDR3 has 15 amino acids.

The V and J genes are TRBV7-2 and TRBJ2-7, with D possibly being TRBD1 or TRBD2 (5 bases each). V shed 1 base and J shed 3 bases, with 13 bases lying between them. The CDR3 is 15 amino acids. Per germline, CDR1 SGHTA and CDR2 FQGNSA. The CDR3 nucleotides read TGTGCCAGCAGCTTAGGGGGGACGCTAGTCTACGAGCAGTACTTC. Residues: CASSLGGTLVYEQYF.

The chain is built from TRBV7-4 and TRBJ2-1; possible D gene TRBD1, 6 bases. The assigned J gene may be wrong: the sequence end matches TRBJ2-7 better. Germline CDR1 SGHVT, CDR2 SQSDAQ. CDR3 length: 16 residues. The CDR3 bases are TGTGCCAGCAGCCCGACATCGACAGGTAAAGGCTACGAGCAGTACTTC. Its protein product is CASSPTSTGKGYEQYF.

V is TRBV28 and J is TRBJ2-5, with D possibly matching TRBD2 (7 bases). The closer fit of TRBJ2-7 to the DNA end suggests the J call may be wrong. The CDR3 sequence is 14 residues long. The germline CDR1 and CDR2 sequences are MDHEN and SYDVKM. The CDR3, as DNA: TGTGCCAGCAAAGGGAGGGGGGCGTCCTACGAGCAGTACTTC. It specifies CASKGRGASYEQYF.

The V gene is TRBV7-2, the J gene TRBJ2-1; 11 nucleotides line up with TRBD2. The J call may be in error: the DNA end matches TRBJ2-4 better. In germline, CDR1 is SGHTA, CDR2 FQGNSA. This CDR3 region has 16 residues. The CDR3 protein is CASSSQLAGEGNIQYF. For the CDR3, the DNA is TGTGCCAGCAGCTCCCAACTAGCGGGAGAAGGTAACATTCAGTACTTC.